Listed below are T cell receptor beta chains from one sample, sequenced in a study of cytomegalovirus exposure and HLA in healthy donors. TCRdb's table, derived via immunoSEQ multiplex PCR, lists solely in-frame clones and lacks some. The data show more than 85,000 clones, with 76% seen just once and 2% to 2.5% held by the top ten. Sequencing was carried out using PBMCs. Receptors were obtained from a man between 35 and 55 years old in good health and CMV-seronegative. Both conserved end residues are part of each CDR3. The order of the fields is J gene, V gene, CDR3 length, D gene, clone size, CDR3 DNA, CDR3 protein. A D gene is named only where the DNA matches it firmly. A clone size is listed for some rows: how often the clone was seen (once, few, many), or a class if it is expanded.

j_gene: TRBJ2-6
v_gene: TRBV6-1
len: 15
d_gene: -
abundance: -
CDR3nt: TGTGCCAGCAGTCGAGAGATCTCTGGGGCCAACGTCCTGACTTTC
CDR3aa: CASSREISGANVLTF

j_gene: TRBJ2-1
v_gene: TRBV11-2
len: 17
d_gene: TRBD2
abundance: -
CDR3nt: TGTGCCAGCAGCTTAGATCGGGGGGGGGCCACCTACAATGAGCAGTTCTTC
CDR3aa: CASSLDRGGATYNEQFF

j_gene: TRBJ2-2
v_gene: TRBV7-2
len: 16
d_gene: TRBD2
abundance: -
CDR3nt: TGTGCCAGCAGCCGCCGGCCTAGCGGGGGGGCCGGGGAGCTGTTTTTT
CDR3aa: CASSRRPSGGAGELFF

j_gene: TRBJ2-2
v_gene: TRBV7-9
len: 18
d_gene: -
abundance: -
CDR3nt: TGTTCCAGCAGCTTAAGCCTTTCCCGGTTTAAGAACGCCGGGGAGCTGTTTTTT
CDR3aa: CSSSLSLSRFKNAGELFF

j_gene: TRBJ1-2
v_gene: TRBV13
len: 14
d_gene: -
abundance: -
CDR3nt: TGTGCCAGCAGCTTAGGTAAAGGGGCCGGGGGCTACACCTTC
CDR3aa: CASSLGKGAGGYTF

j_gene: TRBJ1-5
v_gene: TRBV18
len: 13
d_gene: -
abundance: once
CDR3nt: TGTGCCAGCCTACAGGGCTATGGACAGCCCCAGCATTTT
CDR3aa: CASLQGYGQPQHF

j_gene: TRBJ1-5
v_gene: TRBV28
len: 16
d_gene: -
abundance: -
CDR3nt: TGTGCCAGCAGTTCCCACTCGACAGGAACGAATCAGCCCCAGCATTTT
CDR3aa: CASSSHSTGTNQPQHF

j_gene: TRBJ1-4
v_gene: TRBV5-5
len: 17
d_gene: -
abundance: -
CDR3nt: TGTGCCAGCAGCTTTTCACAGGGAACCCGTCCTAATGAAAAACTGTTTTTT
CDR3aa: CASSFSQGTRPNEKLFF

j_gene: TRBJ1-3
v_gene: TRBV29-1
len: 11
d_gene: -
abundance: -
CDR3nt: TGCAGCGTTGGAGGTGGAAACACCATATATTTT
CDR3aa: CSVGGGNTIYF

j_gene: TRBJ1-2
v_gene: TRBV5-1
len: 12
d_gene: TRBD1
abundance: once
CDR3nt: TGCGCCAGCACGGGACAGGGCTCTAGCTACACCTTC
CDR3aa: CASTGQGSSYTF